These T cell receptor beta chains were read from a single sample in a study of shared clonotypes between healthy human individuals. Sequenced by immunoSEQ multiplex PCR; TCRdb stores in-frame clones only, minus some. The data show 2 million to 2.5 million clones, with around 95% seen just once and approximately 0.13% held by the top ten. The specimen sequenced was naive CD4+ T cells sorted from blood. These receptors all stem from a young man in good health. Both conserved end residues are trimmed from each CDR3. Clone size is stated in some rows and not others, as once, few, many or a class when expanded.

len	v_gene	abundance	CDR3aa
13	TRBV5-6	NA	ASSLGQDSNQPQH
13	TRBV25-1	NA	ASTQAVPATGELF
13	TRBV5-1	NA	ASSSPGQGIETQY
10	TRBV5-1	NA	ASSKDRKVGY
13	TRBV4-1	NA	ASSPRDKSINEQF
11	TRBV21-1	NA	AGHGGTAYEQY
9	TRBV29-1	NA	SVEGPETQY
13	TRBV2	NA	ASRYDREAGNTIY
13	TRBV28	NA	ASSLRQGSNSPLH
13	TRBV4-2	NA	ASSQEYGQGDGYT
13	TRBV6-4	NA	ATSKGGLGTGELF
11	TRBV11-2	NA	ASRRGLNYEQY
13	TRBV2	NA	ASSSRNREGGGYT
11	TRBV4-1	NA	ASSQGPNYGYT
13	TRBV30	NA	AWSGVGGLQETQY
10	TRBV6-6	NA	ASSYASYGYT
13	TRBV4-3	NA	ASSQTRSSYNEQF
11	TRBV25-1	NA	ASSSRVGQPQH
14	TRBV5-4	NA	ASSPRNSGGGDEQF
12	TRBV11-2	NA	ASSSGSSYNEQF
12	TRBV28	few	ASSSGQGDGKLF
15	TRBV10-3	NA	AISDSLGRGIGETQY
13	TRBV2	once	ASSEVGLNTGELF
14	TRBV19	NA	ASSIQGGGAYNEQF
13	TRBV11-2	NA	ASSPNSGDQETQY